This T cell receptor beta chain was documented in a study of response to subunit inactivated influenza vaccine. Points from the study as a whole: Authors suggested seasonal influenza vaccinations each recruit few new T cells.

CDR3 length equals 13 residues. Between the trimmed V and J ends, which lost 3 bases and 5 bases, there was a span of 11 bases. Germline loops: CDR1 DFQATT, CDR2 SNEGSKA (reference sequence). Each CDR3 protein is one row after TCRdb ran MiXCR on the RT-PCR reads. The table includes under 750,000 distinct CDR3 sequences, over 9.5% detected once. The sample holds a few counts of this clonotype. The antigen remains unidentified. This receptor was obtained from a man between 45 and 60 years old who received an inactivated influenza vaccine. The sample was PBMCs from blood, taken on the day of vaccination. The rearrangement links TRBV20-1 to TRBJ2-1; maybe TRBD2 (5 bases). CDR3 residues: CSASFGKDNEQFF. The CDR3 nucleotides read TGCAGTGCTAGTTTCGGGAAAGACAATGAGCAGTTCTTC.